The following is a T cell receptor beta chain sequence with its context. The CDR3 is made up of 13 amino acids. With V trimmed by 5 bases and J by 10 bases, 8 bases remained unmatched. Germline V gene sequence: CDR1 SNHLY, CDR2 FYNNEI. Checkpoint therapy with ipilimumab 1 mg/kg began 14 to 28 days after transplant. Dosing: nivolumab 3 mg/kg IV, weeks 1, 4, 7, 10, then every two weeks to week 26. These data belong to a study of ipilimumab plus nivolumab after autologous stem cell transplantation. Study-level background: DLBCL patients had primary refractory or relapsed disease.

Profiled with immunoSEQ multiplex PCR; TCRdb holds only in-frame clones, not every one. The sample includes about 20,000 clones, 74% seen only once; the top ten take 20% to 30%. V gene TRBV2 combines with J gene TRBJ1-2; 9 bases line up with TRBD1. This sample comprised PBMCs, obtained in a trial of ipilimumab plus nivolumab as post-transplant consolidation. The TCR comes from a male donor with diffuse large B-cell lymphoma. Here the CDR3 DNA reads TGTGCCAGCAGTTCCGGGACAGGGAGGATCTACACCTTC. Encoded protein: CASSSGTGRIYTF.